This TCR beta chain stems from a study of persistence of HIV-infected CD4 T cells. Findings and limits, study-wide: Within sorted populations, more oligoclonal TCRs accompanied more oligoclonal proviruses. TCRbeta richness was lower in CMV- and Gag-responding cells than in anti-CD3/anti-CD28-responding cells.

The stimulus was an HIV-1 Gag 15-mer peptide pool, about 1 ug/peptide/mL. CD40L-negative CD69-negative CD45RO-high memory CD4+ T cells were sorted as populations depleted of antigen-responding cells. These HIV-1-infected adults initiated suppressive ART in chronic infection. For at least 4 years, plasma HIV-1 RNA was undetectable (<50 copies/mL). For this clone: Its target is not known.

Germline V lookup: CDR1 SGHRS, CDR2 YFSETQ. V was pared by 2 bases and J by 3 bases, with 6 bases of the junction left unmatched. CDR3 length equals 15 residues. This was the immunoSEQ version 4 assay in survey mode. Generated by immunoSEQ multiplex PCR, the TCRdb table keeps only in-frame clones and is missing some. The sample gives under 40,000 clones, 82% of which show up once; over 15% is in the top ten. This receptor was identified in an adult woman with HIV who was CMV-seropositive. This specimen consisted of CD4+ T cells sorted from PBMCs after approximately 19-hour stimulation, obtained from a patient who received antiretroviral therapy. The chain combines TRBV5-1 with TRBJ1-2; 8 bases line up with TRBD1. As DNA, the CDR3 is TGCGCCAGCAGCTTTAATGGGGGACAGGACTATGGCTACACCTTC. As protein: CASSFNGGQDYGYTF. Together with reference TRBV5-1 and TRBJ1-2, the CDR3 gives the full variable domain: KAGVTQTPRYLIKTRGQQVTLSCSPISGHRSVSWYQQTPGQGLQFLFEYFSETQRNKGNFPGRFSGRQFSNSRSEMNVSTLELGDSALYLCASSFNGGQDYGYTFGSGTRLTVV.